The present TCR beta chain was sequenced within a study of T cell repertoires in cytomegalovirus infection. Study details: The public TCR beta signatures pointed to both CMV infection and matching HLA type. Findings and caveats of the study: There were HLA-C-restricted CMV-specific TCR beta clonotypes dominating the ex vivo response.

J lost 11 bases, V lost 5 bases, and 4 bases had no gene match. The CDR3 consists of 10 residues. CDR1 is DFQATT and CDR2 is SNEGSKA in the germline V gene (reference sequence). TCRdb ran MiXCR on the reads and lists one entry per CDR3 protein. The sample has some 220,000 distinct CDR3 sequences, about 7% seen once. As regards this clonotype: The antigen is undetermined.

The TCR sequence derives from a human donor in good health (CMV status not recorded). Some clones in this sample may be carry-over from other donors' samples. Sequencing was performed on PBMCs. The chain employs TRBV20-1 and TRBJ2-7; 9 bases align to TRBD1. The CDR3 loop is CSAWDRVEYF. The CDR3 coding sequence is TGCAGTGCTTGGGACAGGGTAGAGTACTTC.